This TCR beta chain comes out of a study of graft-versus-host responses after intestinal transplantation. Turning to the study itself: Induction using anti-thymocyte globulin, followed by tacrolimus and steroids for approximately 3 years, was given to all recipients. Study-wide results and limits: GvH clones occurred in recipient marrow; some first appeared in ileum or blood. Maximum circulating GvH clone levels tracked with early post-transplant HvG decreases.

Responders (around 200,000, CFSE-labeled) were co-plated with around 200,000 irradiated, violet-dye-labeled stimulators. Following the reaction, CD3+CD4+ and CD3+CD8+ responders that were proliferating and CFSE-low underwent sorting. The method was immunoSEQ multiplex PCR; TCRdb's version includes in-frame clones alone and lacks a portion of them. The table lists around 21,000 clones, about 45% of them singletons. The CDR3 contains 18 residues. The V gene's germline CDR1 is WNHNN and CDR2 SYGVQD (reference sequence). V dropped 2 bases and J dropped 8; count of bases not matched to a gene: 13. The sample holds a few counts of this clone.

The material was alloreactive CD8+ T cells from a mixed lymphocyte reaction culture, obtained before transplantation. Specified subset: CFSE-low proliferating T cells sorted from approximately six-day pre-transplant mixed lymphocyte reaction (GvH or HvG direction). The rearrangement joins TRBV10-1 to TRBJ2-1; TRBD2 aligns across 12 bases. This sequence was found in a human patient who was an organ donor for intestinal transplantation. This chain's CDR3 is CASSEEDLTSGRPYEQFF. CDR3 bases: TGCGCCAGCAGTGAGGAGGATCTCACTAGCGGGAGGCCCTATGAGCAGTTCTTC.